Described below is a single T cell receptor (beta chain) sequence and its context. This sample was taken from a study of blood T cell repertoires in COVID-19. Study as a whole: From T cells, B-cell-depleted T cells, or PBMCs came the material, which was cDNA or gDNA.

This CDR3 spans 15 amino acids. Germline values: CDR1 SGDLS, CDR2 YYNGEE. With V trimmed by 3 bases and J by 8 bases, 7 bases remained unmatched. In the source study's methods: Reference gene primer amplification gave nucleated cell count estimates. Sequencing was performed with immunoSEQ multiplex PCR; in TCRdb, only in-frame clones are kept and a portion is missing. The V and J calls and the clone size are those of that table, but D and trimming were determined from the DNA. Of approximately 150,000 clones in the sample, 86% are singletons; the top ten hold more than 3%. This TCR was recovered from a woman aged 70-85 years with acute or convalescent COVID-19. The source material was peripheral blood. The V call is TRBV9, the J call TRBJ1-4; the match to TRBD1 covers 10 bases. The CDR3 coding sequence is TGTGCCAGCAGCGCGGGGACAGGGGCCGCGGAAAAACTGTTTTTT. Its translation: CASSAGTGAAEKLFF.